This is a list of T cell receptor beta chains from one sample in a study of blood T cell repertoires in COVID-19. Measured with immunoSEQ multiplex PCR; TCRdb has only the in-frame clones, and not every one. In the table there are 35,000 to 55,000 clones, around 89% of which are singletons. Sequenced sample: peripheral blood. The source of these receptors is a man aged 70-80 years with active COVID-19. Each CDR3 is given with its conserved first and last residue. Fields, in order: D gene, J gene, clone size, V gene, CDR3 length, CDR3 DNA, CDR3 protein. D genes are given only for firm matches. Part of the rows lack a size; the others show once, few, many or a class for expanded clones.

>NA|TRBJ2-3|NA|TRBV5-6|13
TGTGCCAGCCGGACTACAAGCACAGATACGCAGTATTTT
CASRTTSTDTQYF
>NA|TRBJ2-5|NA|TRBV2|12
TGTGCCACGACGGGAGTCCAAGAGACCCAGTACTTC
CATTGVQETQYF
>NA|TRBJ2-1|NA|TRBV7-2|13
TGTGCCAGCAGCTTATCCTATAACAATGAGCAGTTCTTC
CASSLSYNNEQFF
>TRBD1|TRBJ2-5|NA|TRBV5-1|17
TGCGCCAGCAGCCCAATCGCCGGGACAGGGGGAGGCGAGACCCAGTACTTC
CASSPIAGTGGGETQYF
>NA|TRBJ1-2|NA|TRBV28|11
TGTGGGGCAGGGACATACTATGGCTACACCTTC
CGAGTYYGYTF
>TRBD1|TRBJ1-1|NA|TRBV19|19
TGTGCCAGTAGTATTGCGGGACCGGGACAGGGACCTATGAACACTGAAGCTTTCTTT
CASSIAGPGQGPMNTEAFF
>NA|TRBJ1-5|NA|TRBV2|14
TGTGCCAGCGCTAGCAACGGGGTCAATCAGCCCCAGCATTTT
CASASNGVNQPQHF
>NA|TRBJ2-7|NA|TRBV7-9|13
TGTGCCAGCACCATCGTAGACTCCTACGAGCAGTACTTC
CASTIVDSYEQYF
>TRBD1|TRBJ1-4|NA|TRBV9|15
TGTGCCAGCAGCGTGGGGGACAGTAATAATGAAAAACTGTTTTTT
CASSVGDSNNEKLFF
>NA|TRBJ1-5|NA|TRBV6-6|17
TGTGCCAGCAGTCGACGAAACGACAGGACAAGCAATCAGCCCCAGCATTTT
CASSRRNDRTSNQPQHF
>NA|TRBJ1-2|NA|TRBV7-2|14
TGTGCCAGCAGCTACTACCCCTCTGACTATGGCTACACCTTC
CASSYYPSDYGYTF
>NA|TRBJ2-1|NA|TRBV5-1|14
TGCGCCAGCAGCTTGTCGGGGGGCGGCAATGAGCAGTTCTTC
CASSLSGGGNEQFF
>TRBD2|TRBJ2-7|NA|TRBV27|16
TGTGCCAGCAGTTCCCCTAGCGGGGATGTCCACTACGAGCAGTACTTC
CASSSPSGDVHYEQYF
>TRBD1|TRBJ1-5|few|TRBV7-2|14
TGTGCCAGCAGCCCCGGGGCAGGGGGGCAGCCCCAGCATTTT
CASSPGAGGQPQHF
>TRBD2|TRBJ2-1|NA|TRBV18|15
TGTGCCAGCTCACCAAGCGGGGGGCCCTACAATGAGCAGTTCTTC
CASSPSGGPYNEQFF
>NA|TRBJ1-2|NA|TRBV4-1|15
TGCGCCAGCAGCCAGGGTTCCGGGGGAATCTATGGCTACACCTTC
CASSQGSGGIYGYTF
>TRBD1|TRBJ2-1|NA|TRBV15|15
TGTGCCACCAGCAGAGGGACAGGGGTAATCTATGAGCAGTTCTTC
CATSRGTGVIYEQFF
>TRBD2|TRBJ2-5|NA|TRBV5-1|14
TGCGCCAGCAGCTTGGTTAGCGGGGAAGAGACCCAGTACTTC
CASSLVSGEETQYF
>NA|TRBJ2-1|NA|TRBV27|14
TGTGCCAGCAGTTTGGTTCCAGAGGTCAATGAGCAGTTCTTC
CASSLVPEVNEQFF
>NA|TRBJ1-1|NA|TRBV6-5|14
TGTGCCAGTTCGAACAGGGTGGGGAGCACTGAAGCTTTCTTT
CASSNRVGSTEAFF
>TRBD1|TRBJ1-1|NA|TRBV19|15
TGTGCCAGTAGCCCCTTGATGGACAGGGGTACTGAAGCTTTCTTT
CASSPLMDRGTEAFF
>TRBD2|TRBJ2-5|NA|TRBV7-2|18
TGTGCCAGCAGCTTAGGTTGGCGGGGGAGACCAACTCAAGAGACCCAGTACTTC
CASSLGWRGRPTQETQYF